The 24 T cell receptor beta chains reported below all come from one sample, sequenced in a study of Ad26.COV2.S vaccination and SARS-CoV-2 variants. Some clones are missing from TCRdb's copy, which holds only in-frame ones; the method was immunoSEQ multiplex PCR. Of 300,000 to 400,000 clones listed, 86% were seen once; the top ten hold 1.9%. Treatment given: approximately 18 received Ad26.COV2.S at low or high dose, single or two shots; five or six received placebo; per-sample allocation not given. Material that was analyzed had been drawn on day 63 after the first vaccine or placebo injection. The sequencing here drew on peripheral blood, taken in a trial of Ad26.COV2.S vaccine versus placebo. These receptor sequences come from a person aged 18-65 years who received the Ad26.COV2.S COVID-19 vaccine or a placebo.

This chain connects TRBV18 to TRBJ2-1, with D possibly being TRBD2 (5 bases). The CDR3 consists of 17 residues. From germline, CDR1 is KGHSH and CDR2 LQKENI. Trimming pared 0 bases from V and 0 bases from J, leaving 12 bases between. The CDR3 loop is CASSPPLLGSSYNEQFF. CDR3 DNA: TGTGCCAGCTCACCACCGTTACTAGGGAGCTCCTACAATGAGCAGTTCTTC.

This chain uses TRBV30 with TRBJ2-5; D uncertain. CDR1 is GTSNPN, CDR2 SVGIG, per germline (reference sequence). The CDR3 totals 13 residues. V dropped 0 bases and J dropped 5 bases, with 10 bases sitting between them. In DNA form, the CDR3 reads TGTGCCTGGAGTGTACGGCTTCACGAGACCCAGTACTTC. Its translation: CAWSVRLHETQYF.

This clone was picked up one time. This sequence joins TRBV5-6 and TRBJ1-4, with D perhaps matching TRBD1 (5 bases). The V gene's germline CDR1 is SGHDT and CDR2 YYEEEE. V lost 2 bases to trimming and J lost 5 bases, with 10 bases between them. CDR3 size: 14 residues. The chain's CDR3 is CASSFKGRNEKLFF. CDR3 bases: TGTGCCAGCAGCTTTAAGGGGCGAAATGAAAAACTGTTTTTT.

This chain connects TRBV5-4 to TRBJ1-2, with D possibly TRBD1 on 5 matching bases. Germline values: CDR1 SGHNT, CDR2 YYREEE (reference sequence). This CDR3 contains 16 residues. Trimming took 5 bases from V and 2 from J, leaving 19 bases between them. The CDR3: CASSLPGGEGNYGYTF. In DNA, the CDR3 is TGTGCCAGCAGTCTTCCGGGAGGGGAGGGGAACTATGGCTACACCTTC.

This CDR3 reads CASRAGGRETQYF. The CDR3 DNA follows: TGTGCCAGCAGAGCAGGGGGAAGGGAGACCCAGTACTTC. The chain joins TRBV2 to TRBJ2-5; the match to TRBD1 covers 7 bases. CDR3 length equals 13 residues. The V segment lost 6 bases and the J segment 5 bases; nucleotides outside the gene matches: 6. CDR1 is SNHLY, CDR2 FYNNEI, per germline.

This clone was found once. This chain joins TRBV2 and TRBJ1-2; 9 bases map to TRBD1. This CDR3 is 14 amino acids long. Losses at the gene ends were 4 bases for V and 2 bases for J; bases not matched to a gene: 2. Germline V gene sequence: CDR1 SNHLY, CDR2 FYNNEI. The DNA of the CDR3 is TGTGCCAGCAGTGCCGGGACAGGGAACTATGGCTACACCTTC. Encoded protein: CASSAGTGNYGYTF.

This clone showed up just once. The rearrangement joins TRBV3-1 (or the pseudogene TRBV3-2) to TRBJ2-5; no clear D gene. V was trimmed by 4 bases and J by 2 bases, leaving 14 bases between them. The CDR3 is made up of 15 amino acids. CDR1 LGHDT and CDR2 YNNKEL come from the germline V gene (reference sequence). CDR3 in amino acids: CASSRWQEQQETQYF. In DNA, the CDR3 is TGTGCCAGCAGCCGGTGGCAAGAGCAACAAGAGACCCAGTACTTC.

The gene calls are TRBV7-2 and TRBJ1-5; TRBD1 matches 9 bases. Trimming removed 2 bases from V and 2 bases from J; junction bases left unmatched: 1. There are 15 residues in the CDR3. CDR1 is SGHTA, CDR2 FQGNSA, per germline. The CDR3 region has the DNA TGTGCCAGCAGCTTACGGACAGGGGGCAATCAGCCCCAGCATTTT. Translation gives CASSLRTGGNQPQHF.

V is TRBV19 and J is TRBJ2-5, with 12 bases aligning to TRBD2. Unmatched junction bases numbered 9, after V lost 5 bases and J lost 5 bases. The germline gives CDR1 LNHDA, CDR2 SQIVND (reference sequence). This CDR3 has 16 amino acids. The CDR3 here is CASSVSSGGVGETQYF. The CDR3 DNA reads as TGTGCCAGTAGTGTCTCTAGCGGGGGGGTCGGGGAGACCCAGTACTTC. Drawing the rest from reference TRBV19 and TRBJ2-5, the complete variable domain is DGGITQSPKYLFRKEGQNVTLSCEQNLNHDAMYWYRQDPGQGLRLIYYSQIVNDFQKGDIAEGYSVSREKKESFPLTVTSAQKNPTAFYLCASSVSSGGVGETQYFGPGTRLLVL.

The CDR3 nucleotides read TGTGCCAGCAGCTTAAATAGCGGGAACACCGGGGAGCTGTTTTTT. This translates into CASSLNSGNTGELFF. J is TRBJ2-2 and V is TRBV7-3, with D perhaps TRBD2 (6 bases). The CDR3 has 15 residues. Germline V CDR1 and CDR2: SGHTA, FQGTGA. Trimming removed 1 base at V and 1 base at J, with 7 bases between.

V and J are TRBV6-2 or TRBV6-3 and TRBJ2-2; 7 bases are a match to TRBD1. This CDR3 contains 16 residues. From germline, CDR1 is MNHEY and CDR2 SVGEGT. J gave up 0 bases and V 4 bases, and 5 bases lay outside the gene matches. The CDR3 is CASSSGQEPNTGELFF. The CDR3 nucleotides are TGTGCCAGCAGTTCTGGACAGGAACCGAACACCGGGGAGCTGTTTTTT.

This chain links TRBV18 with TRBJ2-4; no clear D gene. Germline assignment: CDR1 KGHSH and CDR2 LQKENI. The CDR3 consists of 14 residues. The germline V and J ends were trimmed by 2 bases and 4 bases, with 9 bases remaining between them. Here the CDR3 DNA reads TGTGCCAGCTCACCAGACTGGGGAAAAAACATTCAGTACTTC. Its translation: CASSPDWGKNIQYF.

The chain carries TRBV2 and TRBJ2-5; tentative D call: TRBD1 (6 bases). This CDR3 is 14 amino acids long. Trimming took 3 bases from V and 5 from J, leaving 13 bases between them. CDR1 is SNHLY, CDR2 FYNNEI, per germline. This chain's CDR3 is CASSDGGPRETQYF. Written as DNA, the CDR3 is TGTGCCAGCAGTGATGGGGGCCCGAGGGAGACCCAGTACTTC. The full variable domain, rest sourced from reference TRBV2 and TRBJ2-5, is EPEVTQTPSHQVTQMGQEVILRCVPISNHLYFYWYRQILGQKVEFLVSFYNNEISEKSEIFDDQFSVERPDGSNFTLKIRSTKLEDSAMYFCASSDGGPRETQYFGPGTRLLVL.

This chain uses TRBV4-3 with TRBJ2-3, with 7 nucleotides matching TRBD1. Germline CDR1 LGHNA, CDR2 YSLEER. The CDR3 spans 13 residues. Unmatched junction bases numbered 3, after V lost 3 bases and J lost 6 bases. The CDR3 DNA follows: TGCGCCAGCAGCCAGGCCAGGGGGGATACGCAGTATTTT. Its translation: CASSQARGDTQYF.

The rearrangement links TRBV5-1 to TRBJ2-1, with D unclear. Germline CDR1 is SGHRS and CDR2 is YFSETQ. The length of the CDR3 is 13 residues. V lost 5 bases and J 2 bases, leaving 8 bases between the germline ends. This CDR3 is CASRGQAYNEQFF. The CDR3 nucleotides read TGCGCCAGCAGAGGGCAGGCCTACAATGAGCAGTTCTTC.

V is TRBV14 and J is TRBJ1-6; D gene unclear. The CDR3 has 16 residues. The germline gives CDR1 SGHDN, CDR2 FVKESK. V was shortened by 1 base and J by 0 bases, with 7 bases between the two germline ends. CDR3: CASSQVLSSYNSPLHF. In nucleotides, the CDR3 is TGTGCCAGCAGCCAAGTGTTGAGCTCCTATAATTCACCCCTCCACTTT.

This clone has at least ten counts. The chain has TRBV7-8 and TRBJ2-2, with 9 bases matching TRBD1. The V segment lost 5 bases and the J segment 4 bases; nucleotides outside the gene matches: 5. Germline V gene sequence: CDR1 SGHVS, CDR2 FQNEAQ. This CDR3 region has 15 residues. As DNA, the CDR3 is TGTGCCAGCAGCGTACAGGGGGCGGCCACCGGGGAGCTGTTTTTT. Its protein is CASSVQGAATGELFF.

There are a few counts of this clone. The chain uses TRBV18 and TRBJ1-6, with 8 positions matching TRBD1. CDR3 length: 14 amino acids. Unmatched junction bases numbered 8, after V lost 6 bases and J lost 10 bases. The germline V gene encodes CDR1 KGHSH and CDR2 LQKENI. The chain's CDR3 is CASSLGQGYSPLHF. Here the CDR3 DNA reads TGTGCCAGCTCCCTCGGACAGGGATACTCACCCCTCCACTTT.

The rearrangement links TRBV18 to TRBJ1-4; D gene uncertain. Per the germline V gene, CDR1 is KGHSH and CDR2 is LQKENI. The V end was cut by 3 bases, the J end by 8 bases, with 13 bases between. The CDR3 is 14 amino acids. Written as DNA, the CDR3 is TGTGCCAGCTCACCGGTGGAAAGGAGCGAAAAACTGTTTTTT. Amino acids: CASSPVERSEKLFF. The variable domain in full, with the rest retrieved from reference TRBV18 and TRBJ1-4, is NAGVMQNPRHLVRRRGQEARLRCSPMKGHSHVYWYRQLPEEGLKFMVYLQKENIIDESGMPKERFSAEFPKEGPSILRIQQVVRGDSAAYFCASSPVERSEKLFFGSGTQLSVL.

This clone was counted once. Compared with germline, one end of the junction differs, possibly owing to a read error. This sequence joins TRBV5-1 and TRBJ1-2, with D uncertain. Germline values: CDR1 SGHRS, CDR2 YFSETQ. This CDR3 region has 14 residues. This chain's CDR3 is CASSVGGPKYGYTF. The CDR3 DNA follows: TGCGCCAGCAGCGTAGGAGGGCCTAAGTATGGCTACACCTTC. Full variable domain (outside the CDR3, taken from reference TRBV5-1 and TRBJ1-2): KAGVTQTPRYLIKTRGQQVTLSCSPISGHRSVSWYQQTPGQGLQFLFEYFSETQRNKGNFPGRFSGRQFSNSRSEMNVSTLELGDSALYLCASSVGGPKYGYTFGSGTRLTVV.

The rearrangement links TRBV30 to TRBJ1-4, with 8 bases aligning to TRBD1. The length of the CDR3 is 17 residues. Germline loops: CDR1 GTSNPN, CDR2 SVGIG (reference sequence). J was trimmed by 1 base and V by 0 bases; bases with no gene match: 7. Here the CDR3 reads CAWSVRRDRRTNEKLFF. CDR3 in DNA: TGTGCCTGGAGTGTACGAAGGGACAGGAGAACTAATGAAAAACTGTTTTTT.

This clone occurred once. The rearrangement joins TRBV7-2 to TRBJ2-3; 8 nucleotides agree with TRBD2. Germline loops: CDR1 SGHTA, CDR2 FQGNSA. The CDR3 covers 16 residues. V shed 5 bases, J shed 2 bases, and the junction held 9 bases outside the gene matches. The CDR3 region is CASSNGRGAYTDTQYF. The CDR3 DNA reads TGTGCCAGCAGCAATGGGCGGGGGGCTTACACAGATACGCAGTATTTT.

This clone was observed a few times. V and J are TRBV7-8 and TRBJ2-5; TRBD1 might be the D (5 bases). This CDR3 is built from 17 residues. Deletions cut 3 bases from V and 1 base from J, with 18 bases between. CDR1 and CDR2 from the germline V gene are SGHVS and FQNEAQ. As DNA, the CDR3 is TGTGCCAGCAGCTTGGGGCGCAGGGCGCGACGCCAAGAGACCCAGTACTTC. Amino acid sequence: CASSLGRRARRQETQYF.

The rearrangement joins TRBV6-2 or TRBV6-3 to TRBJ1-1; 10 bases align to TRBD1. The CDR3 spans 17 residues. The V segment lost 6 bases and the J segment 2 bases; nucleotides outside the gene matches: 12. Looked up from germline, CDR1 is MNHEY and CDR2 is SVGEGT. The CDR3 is CASSPLRTGGGNTEAFF. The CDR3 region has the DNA TGTGCCAGCAGCCCCCTCCGGACAGGGGGGGGAAACACTGAAGCTTTCTTT.